One TCR beta chain is described in this entry. Its antigen is undetermined. TCRdb redid the calling of the reads with MiXCR, one entry per CDR3 protein. The sample holds a few hundred thousand distinct CDR3 sequences, about 30% seen once. The sample comes from a study of T cell repertoires in cytomegalovirus infection. Across the whole study: Carrying CMV and the relevant HLA type showed in public TCR beta signatures. Findings and limits, study-wide: Totalled public TCR beta family frequency picked out people who carried CMV plus the relevant HLA. HLA-C-restricted CMV-specific TCR beta clonotypes were dominant in the ex vivo response.

Germline V lookup: CDR1 MNHEY, CDR2 SVGEGT. This CDR3 spans 15 amino acids. Deletions cut 2 bases from V and 2 bases from J, with 11 bases between. This chain connects TRBV6-2 or TRBV6-3 to TRBJ2-3, with a weak D call TRBD1 (6 bases). The receptor comes from a human donor in good health (CMV status not recorded). Some clones in this sample may be carry-over from other donors' samples. Material for sequencing was PBMCs. The CDR3 here is CASSYAGQFTDTQYF. The CDR3 coding sequence is TGTGCCAGCAGTTACGCTGGACAGTTCACAGATACGCAGTATTTT.